This T cell receptor (beta chain) derives from a study of blood T cell repertoires in COVID-19. V lost 5 bases and J lost 1, with 18 bases in between. The CDR3 spans 18 residues. The germline V gene encodes CDR1 SGHVS and CDR2 FQNEAQ. Profiled with immunoSEQ multiplex PCR; TCRdb holds only in-frame clones, not every one. This sample yields fewer than 15,000 clones, of which 75% to 90% are seen a single time; roughly 47% belongs to the top ten. The chain is built from TRBV7-8 and TRBJ2-6; no reliable D call. The sequencing input was peripheral blood. The receptor's source is an elderly man with acute or convalescent COVID-19. The CDR3 loop is CASSPLIRSGSGANVLTF. CDR3 sequence (DNA): TGTGCCAGCAGCCCCCTTATTCGGTCCGGGTCTGGGGCCAACGTCCTGACTTTC.